A selection of T cell receptor beta chains follows, all from one sample in a study of identifying expanded T cells in peripheral blood. Repertoires were generated with immunoSEQ multiplex PCR, while TCRdb's copy carries only in-frame clones and drops some. The sample has about 78,000 clones; 80% to 90% are singletons. The sample was blood. The receptors originated from a person aged 18 to 75 in good health. Both conserved end residues are part of each CDR3. A D gene is named only where the DNA matches it firmly. Clone sizes are given selectively: once, few, many, or a class where the clone is expanded.

J,D,V,length,size,CDR3,DNA
TRBJ2-1,-,TRBV28,14,-,CASRPGGRTGEQFF,TGTGCCAGCAGGCCCGGGGGGCGTACCGGTGAGCAGTTCTTC
TRBJ2-7,TRBD1,TRBV11-3,13,-,CASSWMTGAEQYF,TGTGCCAGCAGTTGGATGACAGGGGCCGAGCAGTACTTC
TRBJ2-3,-,TRBV7-2,13,-,CASSLVGGRTQYF,TGTGCCAGCAGCTTAGTCGGGGGTCGTACGCAGTATTTT
TRBJ1-5,TRBD1,TRBV19,14,-,CASTGGTAYQPQHF,TGTGCCAGTACTGGCGGGACAGCATATCAGCCCCAGCATTTT
TRBJ2-2,TRBD2,TRBV18,16,-,CASSPRTSGNTGELFF,TGTGCCAGCTCACCACGGACTAGCGGGAACACCGGGGAGCTGTTTTTT
TRBJ1-1,-,TRBV30,13,-,CAWSLAANTEAFF,TGTGCCTGGAGTCTTGCAGCGAACACTGAAGCTTTCTTT
TRBJ2-7,TRBD2,TRBV9,15,-,CASSGGGGGSYEQYF,TGTGCCAGCAGCGGCGGGGGAGGAGGTTCTTACGAGCAGTACTTC
TRBJ2-7,-,TRBV5-4,15,few,CASSQGAANSYEQYF,TGTGCCAGCAGCCAAGGGGCAGCAAACTCCTACGAGCAGTACTTC
TRBJ2-7,-,TRBV7-3,18,-,CASSLARLQQGGDYEQYF,TGTGCCAGCAGCTTAGCCCGTTTACAGCAAGGTGGGGACTACGAGCAGTACTTC
TRBJ1-2,-,TRBV7-8,13,few,CASSFSNSHGYTF,TGTGCCAGCAGCTTTTCAAATTCCCATGGCTACACCTTC
TRBJ2-3,-,TRBV9,15,-,CASSVGSVSTDTQYF,TGTGCCAGCAGCGTAGGGTCCGTAAGCACAGATACGCAGTATTTT
TRBJ2-7,TRBD2,TRBV5-4,14,-,CASSRSGSRYEQYF,TGTGCCAGCAGCAGAAGCGGGAGTCGGTACGAGCAGTACTTC
TRBJ2-7,-,TRBV7-8,14,-,CASSPLTSFGEQYF,TGTGCCAGCAGCCCACTAACTAGTTTCGGCGAGCAGTACTTC
TRBJ2-3,TRBD1,TRBV13,15,-,CASSAPGQGRDTQYF,TGTGCCAGCAGCGCACCGGGACAGGGCAGGGATACGCAGTATTTT
TRBJ1-2,-,TRBV28,12,-,CASAFLRAGYTF,TGTGCCAGCGCATTCCTCAGGGCCGGCTACACCTTC
TRBJ2-2,-,TRBV7-2,15,-,CASSFRAEGFGELFF,TGTGCCAGCAGCTTCCGGGCCGAGGGATTCGGGGAGCTGTTTTTT
TRBJ1-1,-,TRBV30,13,-,CAWSMDSCTEAFF,TGTGCCTGGAGTATGGACAGCTGCACTGAAGCTTTCTTT
TRBJ2-7,-,TRBV7-2,13,-,CASSLAGAYEQYF,TGTGCCAGCAGCTTAGCCGGGGCCTACGAGCAGTACTTC
TRBJ2-1,-,TRBV11-3,13,-,CASSPGSYNEQFF,TGTGCCAGCAGCCCCGGCTCCTACAATGAGCAGTTCTTC
TRBJ1-1,TRBD1,TRBV7-3,14,once,CASSSGTANTEAFF,TGTGCCAGCAGCTCCGGGACAGCGAACACTGAAGCTTTCTTT
TRBJ2-1,-,TRBV13,13,-,CASSTTGYNEQFF,TGTGCCAGCAGCACGACAGGATACAATGAGCAGTTCTTC
TRBJ1-2,-,TRBV7-2,13,-,CASSLGRNYGYTF,TGTGCCAGCAGCTTGGGCAGGAACTATGGCTACACCTTC
TRBJ2-6,-,TRBV28,16,once,CASSSQVSSGANVLTF,TGTGCCAGCAGTTCCCAAGTCAGCTCTGGGGCCAACGTCCTGACTTTC
TRBJ1-1,-,TRBV18,13,-,CASSPGVDTEAFF,TGTGCCAGCTCACCAGGGGTTGACACTGAAGCTTTCTTT
TRBJ2-7,-,TRBV5-4,14,-,CASSPTGTLVEQYF,TGTGCCAGCAGCCCAACCGGGACTCTCGTCGAGCAGTACTTC
TRBJ2-7,-,TRBV4-1,14,-,CASSQENRAYEQYF,TGCGCCAGCAGCCAAGAAAACAGGGCCTACGAGCAGTACTTC
TRBJ1-2,-,TRBV6-6,14,-,CASSYTGAGWGYTF,TGTGCCAGCAGTTACACAGGCGCCGGCTGGGGCTACACCTTC
TRBJ1-1,-,TRBV5-4,15,-,CASSLSYLGDPEAFF,TGTGCCAGCAGCTTGTCATATTTGGGGGATCCTGAAGCTTTCTTT
TRBJ2-1,TRBD2,TRBV4-3,16,-,CASSQEQRGPYNEQFF,TGCGCCAGCAGCCAAGAACAGCGGGGGCCCTACAATGAGCAGTTCTTC
TRBJ2-7,TRBD1,TRBV27,13,-,CASSRDSSYEQYF,TGTGCCAGCAGTCGGGACAGCTCCTACGAGCAGTACTTC
TRBJ1-4,-,TRBV9,14,-,CASSVGPTNEKLFF,TGTGCCAGCAGCGTAGGACCCACTAATGAAAAACTGTTTTTT
TRBJ2-6,TRBD1,TRBV25-1,18,-,CASRDPGTGVSGANVLTF,TGTGCCAGCAGGGATCCCGGGACAGGCGTCTCTGGGGCCAACGTCCTGACTTTC
TRBJ1-1,TRBD1,TRBV11-2,14,-,CASSFGQGATEAFF,TGTGCCAGCAGCTTCGGACAGGGGGCCACTGAAGCTTTCTTT
TRBJ2-2,-,TRBV10-3,16,-,CAISEWAGLRTGELFF,TGTGCCATCAGTGAGTGGGCGGGACTTCGGACCGGGGAGCTGTTTTTT
TRBJ1-5,-,TRBV10-3,18,-,CAISESRFHPYSNQPQHF,TGTGCCATCAGTGAGTCCCGCTTCCATCCATATAGCAATCAGCCCCAGCATTTT
TRBJ2-7,TRBD2,TRBV9,16,-,CASSVASGRIPHEQYF,TGTGCCAGCAGCGTCGCTAGCGGGAGGATCCCCCACGAGCAGTACTTC
TRBJ2-2,-,TRBV7-9,13,-,CASTQEITGELFF,TGTGCCAGCACCCAAGAAATAACCGGGGAGCTGTTTTTT